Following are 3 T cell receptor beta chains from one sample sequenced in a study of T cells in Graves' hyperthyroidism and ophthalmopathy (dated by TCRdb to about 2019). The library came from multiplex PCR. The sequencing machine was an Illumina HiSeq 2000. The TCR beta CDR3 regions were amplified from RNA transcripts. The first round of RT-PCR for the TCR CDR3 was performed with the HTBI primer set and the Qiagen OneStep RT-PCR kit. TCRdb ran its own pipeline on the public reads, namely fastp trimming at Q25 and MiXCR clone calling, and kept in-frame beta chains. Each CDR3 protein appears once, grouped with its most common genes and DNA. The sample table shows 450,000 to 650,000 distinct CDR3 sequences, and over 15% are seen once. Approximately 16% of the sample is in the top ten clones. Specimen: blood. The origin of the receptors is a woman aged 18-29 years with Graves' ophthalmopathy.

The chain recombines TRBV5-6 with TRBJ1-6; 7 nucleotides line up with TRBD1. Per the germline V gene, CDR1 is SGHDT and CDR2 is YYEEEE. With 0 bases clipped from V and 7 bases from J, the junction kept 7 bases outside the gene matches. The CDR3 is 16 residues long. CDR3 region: CASSLALGGGNSPLHF. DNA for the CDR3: TGTGCCAGCAGCTTGGCCCTCGGAGGGGGCAATTCACCCCTCCACTTT.

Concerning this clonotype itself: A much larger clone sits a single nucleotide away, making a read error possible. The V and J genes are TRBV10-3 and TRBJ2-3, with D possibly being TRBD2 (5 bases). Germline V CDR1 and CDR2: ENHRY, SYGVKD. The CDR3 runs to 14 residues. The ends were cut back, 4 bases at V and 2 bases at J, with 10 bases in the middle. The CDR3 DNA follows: TGTGCCATCAGTGGTCGGGGATTCACAGATACGCAGTATTTT. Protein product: CAISGRGFTDTQYF.

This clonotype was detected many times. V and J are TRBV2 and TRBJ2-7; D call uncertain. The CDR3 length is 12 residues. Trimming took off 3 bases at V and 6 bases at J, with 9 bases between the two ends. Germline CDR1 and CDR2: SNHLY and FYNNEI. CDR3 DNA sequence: TGTGCCAGCAGTGACCCCCGAGGCGAGCAGTACTTC. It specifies CASSDPRGEQYF.